A selection of T cell receptor beta chains follows, all from one sample in a study of cytomegalovirus exposure and HLA in healthy donors. Using immunoSEQ multiplex PCR, the repertoire was profiled, and TCRdb retains in-frame clones only, with some absent. This sample has 150,000 to 200,000 clones, with 65% to 75% found just once. Specimen: PBMCs. The receptors stem from a human donor in good health. CDR3s include the opening cysteine and the closing phenylalanine or tryptophan. A D gene is named only where the DNA matches it firmly. Expanded clones get a size class; other rows say once, few or many, or leave the size out.

clone size,J gene,D gene,V gene,CDR3 protein,CDR3 DNA
.,TRBJ2-7,TRBD2,TRBV10-2,CASRGLAGEQYF,TGCGCCAGCAGGGGACTAGCCGGTGAGCAGTACTTC
.,TRBJ1-2,TRBD1,TRBV6-4,CAPVDRTGGNYGYTF,TGTGCCCCCGTGGACCGAACAGGGGGAAACTATGGCTACACCTTC
few,TRBJ1-1,.,TRBV4-3,CASSQDYVRGSAFF,TGCGCCAGCAGCCAAGATTATGTACGGGGGTCCGCTTTCTTT
few,TRBJ1-4,.,TRBV30,CAWKRTVGEKLFF,TGTGCCTGGAAAAGAACAGTCGGTGAAAAACTGTTTTTT
.,TRBJ2-1,TRBD1,TRBV5-1,CASSFRTGDEQFF,TGCGCCAGCAGCTTTCGGACAGGGGATGAGCAGTTCTTC
.,TRBJ1-2,.,TRBV4-3,CASSQDRGGYGYTF,TGCGCCAGCAGCCAAGACAGGGGAGGGTATGGCTACACCTTC
.,TRBJ1-5,TRBD1,TRBV7-9,CASSLDRGLQPQHF,TGTGCCAGCAGCTTAGACAGGGGGCTCCAGCCCCAGCATTTT
.,TRBJ2-2,TRBD1,TRBV5-1,CASSDSGGSGELFF,TGCGCCAGCAGCGACTCAGGGGGCTCCGGGGAGCTGTTTTTT
.,TRBJ2-1,TRBD1,TRBV19,CASSIGTGGWNEQFF,TGTGCCAGTAGTATAGGGACAGGGGGTTGGAATGAGCAGTTCTTC
.,TRBJ1-3,.,TRBV5-1,CASSFSARAGGNTIYF,TGCGCCAGCAGCTTCTCGGCGAGGGCGGGTGGAAACACCATATATTTT
.,TRBJ2-1,.,TRBV9,CASSTNRGRQGGTYNEQFF,TGTGCCAGCAGCACTAATCGGGGGAGACAGGGAGGAACCTACAATGAGCAGTTCTTC
few,TRBJ1-5,TRBD1,TRBV2,CASGLDRVVQPQHF,TGTGCCAGCGGGTTGGACAGGGTCGTTCAGCCCCAGCATTTT
few,TRBJ2-2,TRBD1,TRBV5-1,CASRTGSTGELFF,TGCGCCAGCAGGACAGGGAGCACCGGGGAGCTGTTTTTT
.,TRBJ2-2,TRBD1,TRBV4-1,CASSQDHRGAGELFF,TGCGCCAGCAGCCAAGATCACAGGGGGGCCGGGGAGCTGTTTTTT
.,TRBJ2-5,.,TRBV5-1,CASSPGARGQETQYF,TGCGCCAGCAGCCCGGGGGCGCGGGGGCAAGAGACCCAGTACTTC
.,TRBJ1-4,TRBD1,TRBV15,CATSRAGTGEKLFF,TGTGCCACCAGCAGAGCCGGGACAGGTGAAAAACTGTTTTTT
.,TRBJ1-1,.,TRBV18,CASSPGGSLSVTEAFF,TGTGCCAGCTCACCAGGCGGGTCACTCTCGGTGACTGAAGCTTTCTTT
.,TRBJ1-1,TRBD1,TRBV11-2,CASSLGGWAGGTEAFF,TGTGCCAGCAGCTTAGGTGGTTGGGCAGGGGGTACTGAAGCTTTCTTT
.,TRBJ1-6,.,TRBV5-6,CASSTRTDSYNSPLHF,TGTGCCAGCAGCACCCGGACAGACTCCTATAATTCACCCCTCCACTTT
once,TRBJ2-3,TRBD2,TRBV6-1,CASSRLAGETDTQYF,TGTGCCAGCAGTAGACTAGCGGGGGAAACAGATACGCAGTATTTT
few,TRBJ2-7,.,TRBV7-9,CASSFLGGEQYF,TGTGCCAGCAGCTTCCTGGGAGGCGAGCAGTACTTC
.,TRBJ2-6,TRBD2,TRBV6-5,CASSLGGAGANVLTF,TGTGCCAGCAGCCTTGGGGGGGCTGGGGCCAACGTCCTGACTTTC
.,TRBJ1-5,.,TRBV30,CAWSSVSYSNQPQHF,TGTGCCTGGAGTAGCGTTTCCTACAGCAATCAGCCCCAGCATTTT
.,TRBJ2-3,.,TRBV25-1,CASSEWGRGGDTQYF,TGTGCCAGCAGTGAATGGGGCAGGGGTGGAGATACGCAGTATTTT
few,TRBJ1-2,.,TRBV10-3,CAISRDTNYGYTF,TGTGCCATCAGCCGGGACACTAACTATGGCTACACCTTC
.,TRBJ2-2,TRBD1,TRBV5-1,CASSGLQTGAGELFF,TGCGCCAGCAGCGGACTCCAAACAGGGGCCGGGGAGCTGTTTTTT
.,TRBJ2-1,TRBD2,TRBV7-2,CASRDTSGVYNEQFF,TGTGCCAGCAGGGACACTAGCGGAGTATACAATGAGCAGTTCTTC
.,TRBJ2-5,TRBD2,TRBV15,CATSGGGDLETQYF,TGTGCCACCTCCGGGGGAGGGGACTTGGAGACCCAGTACTTC
.,TRBJ1-6,.,TRBV4-1,CASSQGGEGLNSPLHF,TGCGCCAGCAGCCAAGGGGGGGAGGGTTTGAATTCACCCCTCCACTTT
.,TRBJ2-7,.,TRBV30,CAWRDLGTLSYEQYF,TGTGCCTGGAGAGATCTCGGGACTCTCTCCTACGAGCAGTACTTC
.,TRBJ1-3,TRBD1,TRBV27,CASRGTGTGENTIYF,TGTGCCAGCAGGGGTACCGGGACAGGGGAAAACACCATATATTTT
.,TRBJ1-1,TRBD1,TRBV27,CASSNRQGNEAFF,TGTGCCAGCAGTAACCGACAGGGTAATGAAGCTTTCTTT
.,TRBJ1-2,.,TRBV18,CASSPPNEGSDGYTF,TGTGCCAGCTCACCACCGAATGAAGGGAGTGATGGCTACACCTTC
.,TRBJ2-7,.,TRBV7-3,CASSLTRVSYEQYF,TGTGCCAGCAGCTTAACGAGAGTCTCCTACGAGCAGTACTTC
.,TRBJ1-3,.,TRBV19,CASSIGDSSGNTIYF,TGTGCCAGTAGTATCGGGGATTCCTCTGGAAACACCATATATTTT
.,TRBJ2-1,TRBD2,TRBV9,CASSISGDPYNEQFF,TGTGCCAGCAGCATCAGCGGGGATCCCTACAATGAGCAGTTCTTC
.,TRBJ1-3,.,TRBV7-9,CASSLGRALHTIYF,TGTGCCAGCAGCTTAGGCAGGGCTCTTCACACCATATATTTT
.,TRBJ1-1,.,TRBV10-3,CAIRRTDYTEAFF,TGTGCCATCAGGAGGACTGATTACACTGAAGCTTTCTTT
.,TRBJ1-2,.,TRBV6-5,CASSQALLYGYTF,TGTGCCAGCAGTCAGGCCCTCCTCTATGGCTACACCTTC
.,TRBJ1-4,.,TRBV29-1,CSVGQGFGNEKLFF,TGCAGCGTCGGGCAGGGTTTCGGGAATGAAAAACTGTTTTTT
.,TRBJ2-7,TRBD1,TRBV29-1,CSVYGTGVPYEQYF,TGCAGCGTTTATGGGACAGGGGTCCCCTACGAGCAGTACTTC
few,TRBJ1-2,.,TRBV7-8,CASSTGRLGVTANYGYTF,TGTGCCAGCAGCACCGGGAGGCTGGGGGTAACTGCTAACTATGGCTACACCTTC
.,TRBJ2-7,TRBD2,TRBV5-4,CASSRSGGRLYEQYF,TGTGCCAGCAGCCGTAGCGGGGGGCGCCTCTACGAGCAGTACTTC
.,TRBJ1-1,.,TRBV19,CASSPSGGGGTEAFF,TGTGCCAGTAGTCCCTCGGGGGGGGGAGGGACTGAAGCTTTCTTT
few,TRBJ1-5,.,TRBV6-1,CASTPRDNQPQHF,TGTGCCAGCACCCCCCGGGACAATCAGCCCCAGCATTTT
.,TRBJ2-7,.,TRBV5-1,CASSLTTGSYEQYF,TGCGCCAGCAGCCTTACGACGGGGTCCTACGAGCAGTACTTC
.,TRBJ1-1,TRBD1,TRBV5-6,CASSSPLDRVGTEAFF,TGTGCCAGCAGCTCACCTTTGGACAGGGTAGGCACTGAAGCTTTCTTT
.,TRBJ1-6,.,TRBV7-2,CASSLGSSYNSPLHF,TGTGCCAGCAGCTTAGGCAGCTCCTATAATTCACCCCTCCACTTT
.,TRBJ1-2,.,TRBV18,CASSTGVSNYGYTF,TGTGCCAGCTCAACGGGGGTATCGAACTATGGCTACACCTTC
.,TRBJ1-1,.,TRBV27,CASSFQGQVNTEAFF,TGTGCCAGCAGTTTTCAGGGACAAGTTAACACTGAAGCTTTCTTT